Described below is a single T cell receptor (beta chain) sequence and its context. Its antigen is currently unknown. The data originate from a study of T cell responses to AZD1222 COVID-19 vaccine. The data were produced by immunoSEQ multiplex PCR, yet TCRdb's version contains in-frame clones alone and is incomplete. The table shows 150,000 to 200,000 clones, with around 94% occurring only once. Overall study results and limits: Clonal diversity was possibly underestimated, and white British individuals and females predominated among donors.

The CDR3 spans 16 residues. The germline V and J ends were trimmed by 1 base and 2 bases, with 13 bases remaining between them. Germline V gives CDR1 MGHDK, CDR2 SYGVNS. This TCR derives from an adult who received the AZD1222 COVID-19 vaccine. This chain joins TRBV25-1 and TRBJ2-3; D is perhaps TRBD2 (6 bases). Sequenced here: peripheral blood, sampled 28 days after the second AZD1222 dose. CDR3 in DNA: TGTGCCAGCAGTGAATTGGGACTTTATAACACAGATACGCAGTATTTT. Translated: CASSELGLYNTDTQYF.